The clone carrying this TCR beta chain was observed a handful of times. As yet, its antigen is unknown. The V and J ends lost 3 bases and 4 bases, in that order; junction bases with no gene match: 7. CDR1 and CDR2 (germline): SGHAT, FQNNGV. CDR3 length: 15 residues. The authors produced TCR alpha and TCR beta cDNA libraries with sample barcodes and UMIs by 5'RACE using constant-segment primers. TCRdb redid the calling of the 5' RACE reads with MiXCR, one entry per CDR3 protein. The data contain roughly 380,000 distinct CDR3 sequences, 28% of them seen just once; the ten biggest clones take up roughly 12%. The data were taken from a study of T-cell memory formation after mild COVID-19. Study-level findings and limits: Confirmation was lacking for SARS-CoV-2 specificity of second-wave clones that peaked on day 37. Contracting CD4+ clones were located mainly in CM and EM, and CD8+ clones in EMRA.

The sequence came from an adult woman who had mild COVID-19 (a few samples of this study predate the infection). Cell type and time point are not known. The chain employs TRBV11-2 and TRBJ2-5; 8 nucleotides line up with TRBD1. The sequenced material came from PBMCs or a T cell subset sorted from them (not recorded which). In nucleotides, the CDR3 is TGTGCCAGCAGCTTGGGGACAGGCCATCCAGAGACCCAGTACTTC. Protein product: CASSLGTGHPETQYF.